The 16 T cell receptor beta chains reported below all come from one sample, sequenced in a study of blood T cells in healthy people across ages. Sample-barcoded 5' priming and a J-beta primer mix drove a second PCR of 7 to 11 cycles. TCRdb ran MiXCR on the 5' RACE reads and lists one entry per CDR3 protein. The data show hundreds of thousands of distinct CDR3 sequences, under 45% seen once. Sequencing was performed on blood. The receptor set was obtained from a man aged 55 to 69 in good health.

This clonotype was counted a few times. The CDR3 region is CASTGSGYEQYF. CDR3 coding DNA: TGCGCCAGTACAGGGTCTGGGTACGAGCAGTACTTC. The chain uses TRBV5-1 and TRBJ2-7, with TRBD1 as a possible D gene (6 bases). The CDR3 runs to 12 residues. V lost 8 bases to trimming and J lost 4 bases, with 13 bases between them. Germline values: CDR1 SGHRS, CDR2 YFSETQ.

This clonotype was found many times. The chain recombines TRBV5-1 with TRBJ2-4; D is possibly TRBD1 (5 bases). Trimming removed 4 bases from V and 6 bases from J, with 11 bases in between. This CDR3 has 13 amino acids. Germline-derived CDR1 and CDR2 are SGHRS and YFSETQ. The CDR3 is CASSPRDPNIQYF. CDR3 nucleotide sequence: TGCGCCAGCAGCCCCAGGGATCCAAACATTCAGTACTTC.

V usage is TRBV27 and J usage is TRBJ1-5; 8 positions agree with TRBD1. The V gene end was trimmed by 7 bases and the J gene end by 4 bases; junction bases not matched to a gene: 9. Germline loops: CDR1 MNHEY, CDR2 SMNVEV (reference sequence). The CDR3 loop spans 15 amino acids. DNA of the CDR3: TGTGCCAGCAATTCCGGGACAGGAGCGAATCAGCCCCAGCATTTT. Its protein is CASNSGTGANQPQHF.

V gene TRBV7-9 combines with J gene TRBJ2-3; 8 nucleotides agree with TRBD2. Trimming took 7 bases from V and 5 from J; bases not matched to a gene: 14. CDR1 and CDR2 (germline): SEHNR, FQNEAQ (reference sequence). CDR3 length: 16 amino acids. The DNA for the CDR3 is TGTGCCAGCATCCGAATTAGCGGGGCCTCTGGAGATACGCAGTATTTT. As protein: CASIRISGASGDTQYF.

V gene TRBV7-9 combines with J gene TRBJ2-6, with TRBD1 matching 9 bases. Looked up from germline, CDR1 is SEHNR and CDR2 is FQNEAQ (reference sequence). This CDR3 spans 18 amino acids. The V and J ends lost 4 bases and 0 bases, in that order; junction bases with no gene match: 7. CDR3 loop: CASSSPGTGSSGANVLTF. The CDR3 region has the DNA TGTGCCAGCAGCTCACCCGGGACAGGGAGCTCTGGGGCCAACGTCCTGACTTTC.

V and J are TRBV6-5 and TRBJ2-7; TRBD1 aligns across 10 bases. The CDR3 spans 14 residues. Germline lookup yields CDR1 MNHEY and CDR2 SVGAGI. V shed 7 bases and J 0 bases; nucleotides not matched to a gene: 3. DNA for the CDR3: TGTGCCAGCATGAGACAGGGGGCCTCCTACGAGCAGTACTTC. Protein sequence: CASMRQGASYEQYF.

The rearrangement links TRBV5-1 to TRBJ2-5, with 11 bases matching TRBD2. This CDR3 contains 15 residues. Per germline, CDR1 SGHRS and CDR2 YFSETQ. V lost 4 bases and J lost 2; bases outside the gene matches: 4. The DNA of the CDR3 is TGCGCCAGCAGCCGACTAGCGGGGACTCAAGAGACCCAGTACTTC. Translating gives CASSRLAGTQETQYF.

This chain's CDR3 is CASSSTEDYGYTF. The CDR3 region has the DNA TGTGCCAGCAGCTCGACAGAAGACTATGGCTACACCTTC. The V gene is TRBV9, the J gene TRBJ1-2; D might be TRBD1 (5 bases). Between the trimmed V and J ends, which lost 4 bases and 3 bases, there was a span of 10 bases. Germline V gene data show CDR1 as SGDLS and CDR2 as YYNGEE. CDR3 size: 13 residues.

Many counts were recorded for this clonotype. This chain uses TRBV5-4 with TRBJ2-1, with 7 positions matching TRBD1. Germline values: CDR1 SGHNT, CDR2 YYREEE (reference sequence). The CDR3 extends over 13 amino acids. The V segment lost 4 bases and the J segment 10 bases; nucleotides outside the gene matches: 8. CDR3 sequence: CASSAPGTDEQFF. CDR3 nucleotides: TGTGCCAGCAGCGCCCCCGGGACAGACGAGCAGTTCTTC. Drawing the rest from reference TRBV5-4 and TRBJ2-1, the complete variable domain is ETGVTQSPTHLIKTRGQQVTLRCSSQSGHNTVSWYQQALGQGPQFIFQYYREEENGRGNFPPRFSGLQFPNYSSELNVNALELDDSALYLCASSAPGTDEQFFGPGTRLTVL.

This clonotype was seen a handful of times. Here the CDR3 reads CASSLAPASGQETQYF. As DNA, the CDR3 is TGTGCCAGCAGCTTGGCGCCGGCTAGCGGACAAGAGACCCAGTACTTC. The chain is built from TRBV5-5 and TRBJ2-5; 7 nucleotides agree with TRBD2. The V gene end was trimmed by 0 bases and the J gene end by 2 bases; junction bases not matched to a gene: 7. The CDR3 consists of 16 residues. Germline lookup yields CDR1 SGHKS and CDR2 YYEKEE (reference sequence).

In its sample, this clonotype was seen a few times. A much larger clone differs from this one at a single base, so this may be a read error. The chain has TRBV6-2 or TRBV6-3 and TRBJ2-1, with D perhaps matching TRBD1 or TRBD2 (5 bases each). The CDR3 spans 15 residues. Trimming removed 3 bases at V and 0 bases at J, with 9 bases between. From germline, CDR1 is MNHEY and CDR2 SVGEGT. CDR3 amino acids: CASSYLRGSYNEQFF. The CDR3 DNA reads as TGTGCCAGCAGTTATCTGAGGGGCTCCTACAATGAGCAGTTCTTC.

The rearrangement links TRBV12-3 or TRBV12-4 to TRBJ2-1; 10 bases fit TRBD2. The CDR3 is 18 residues long. Unmatched junction bases numbered 17, after V lost 5 bases and J lost 7 bases. The CDR3 loop reads CASSQSRLAGALGNEQFF. CDR3 sequence (DNA): TGTGCCAGCAGTCAAAGCCGGCTAGCGGGGGCCCTAGGTAATGAGCAGTTCTTC.

J is TRBJ2-2 and V is TRBV29-1; 11 positions agree with TRBD1. The J segment lost 6 bases and the V segment lost 6 bases, leaving 12 bases of the junction unmatched. The CDR3 spans 16 residues. The V gene's germline CDR1 is SQVTM and CDR2 ANQGSEA. The CDR3 region is CSVGPPDRGHAGELFF. In nucleotides, the CDR3 is TGCAGCGTCGGCCCTCCGGACAGGGGGCATGCCGGGGAGCTGTTTTTT.

Note on this clonotype: A much more abundant neighbour one base away suggests this may be a read error. The V call is TRBV6-1, the J call TRBJ2-7, with 9 bases aligning to TRBD1. Per germline, CDR1 MNHNS and CDR2 SASEGT. The CDR3 totals 15 residues. V shed 6 bases, J shed 3 bases, and the junction held 9 bases outside the gene matches. In DNA, the CDR3 is TGTGCCAGCAGGCTCGGGACAGGGAGGGACTACGAGCAGTACTTC. Translation: CASRLGTGRDYEQYF.

V gene TRBV7-6 combines with J gene TRBJ2-7; D is unresolved. V was pared by 5 bases and J by 5 bases, with 16 bases between. The CDR3 has 14 residues. Germline V lookup: CDR1 SGHVS, CDR2 FNYEAQ. The CDR3 nucleotides read TGTGCCAGCAGCGCCCAGCTAACCGTGGACGAGCAGTACTTC. Protein product: CASSAQLTVDEQYF.

The chain couples TRBV9 to TRBJ2-7; TRBD2 matches at 10 bases. This CDR3 is 16 amino acids long. Trimming at V came to 0 bases and at J to 6 bases, leaving 9 bases not matched to a gene. The V gene's germline CDR1 is SGDLS and CDR2 YYNGEE. CDR3: CASSVDALAGAPEQYF. The CDR3 coding sequence is TGTGCCAGCAGCGTAGACGCCCTAGCGGGGGCCCCCGAGCAGTACTTC.